The 31 T cell receptor beta chains below all came from one sample that was sequenced in a study of CD8 T cells in ankylosing spondylitis. One entry per CDR3 protein results from TCRdb running MiXCR on the 5' RACE reads. The repertoire includes some 250,000 distinct CDR3 sequences, less than 10% of them detected once, and approximately 6.3% sits in the top ten. The sample consisted of blood, either unsorted or a sorted T cell fraction (not recorded which). Receptors were obtained from a male donor with ankylosing spondylitis or in good health (not recorded which).

Remarks on this clonotype: An end of the junction differs from the germline gene, which may be a read error. CDR3: CASSSLLGMDF. Here the CDR3 DNA reads TGTGCCAGCAGCTCCCTCCTAGGCATGGACTTC. This sequence joins TRBV7-2 and TRBJ2-7; the D is unclear. The CDR3 runs 11 residues. Per germline, CDR1 SGHTA and CDR2 FQGNSA.

This clonotype occurred many times. CDR3 DNA sequence: TGCAGTGCTAGAGAAGGAACCTACAATGAGCAGTTCTTC. It is translated as CSAREGTYNEQFF. The chain employs TRBV20-1 and TRBJ2-1; the D is unclear. Germline lookup yields CDR1 DFQATT and CDR2 SNEGSKA (reference sequence). V shed 0 bases and J shed 2 bases, with 5 bases lying between them. CDR3 length equals 13 residues.

This clonotype was picked up many times. The chain is built from TRBV6-1 and TRBJ1-1; D call uncertain. V was pared by 5 bases and J by 1 base, with 11 bases between. Germline V gives CDR1 MNHNS, CDR2 SASEGT. This CDR3 is 14 amino acids long. As DNA, the CDR3 is TGTGCCAGCAGTCGGACGTGGGGGAACACTGAAGCTTTCTTT. Protein: CASSRTWGNTEAFF.

There are many counts of this clonotype. The chain uses TRBV20-1 and TRBJ2-3; 9 bases agree with TRBD2. V lost 0 bases to trimming and J lost 11 bases; unmatched junction nucleotides: 15. The CDR3 is made up of 16 amino acids. Germline loops: CDR1 DFQATT, CDR2 SNEGSKA (reference sequence). CDR3 region: CSARDVAGGGKGEQYF. The CDR3 bases are TGCAGTGCTAGAGATGTGGCGGGGGGGGGTAAGGGTGAGCAGTATTTT.

This clonotype was counted ten times or more. This chain joins TRBV6-1 and TRBJ1-2; the match to TRBD1 covers 7 bases. The CDR3 contains 13 residues. The J segment lost 4 bases and the V segment lost 6 bases, leaving 5 bases of the junction unmatched. Germline CDR1 is MNHNS and CDR2 is SASEGT. CDR3 in DNA: TGTGCCAGCAGCTTTGGGACAGCCTATGGCTACACCTTC. This sequence encodes CASSFGTAYGYTF.

At least ten counts were recorded for this clonotype. The V call is TRBV5-1, the J call TRBJ2-1; no reliable D call. CDR3 length equals 15 residues. Trimming left V 3 bases short and J 1 base short, with 11 bases between. Germline V gene lookup returns CDR1 SGHRS and CDR2 YFSETQ. The CDR3 spells CASSSGQESYNEQFF. In DNA, the CDR3 is TGCGCCAGCAGCTCAGGCCAAGAGTCCTACAATGAGCAGTTCTTC.

This clonotype appeared many times. This chain uses TRBV7-9 with TRBJ2-7; 10 bases align to TRBD2. Per germline, CDR1 SEHNR and CDR2 FQNEAQ (reference sequence). V lost 6 bases to trimming and J lost 4 bases; unmatched junction nucleotides: 3. The CDR3 length is 13 residues. The CDR3 region is CASSSGRIYEQYF. DNA for the CDR3: TGTGCCAGCAGTAGCGGGAGGATATACGAGCAGTACTTC.

A few counts support this clonotype. The rearrangement links TRBV12-3 or TRBV12-4 to TRBJ2-5; TRBD2 might be the D (6 bases). There are 15 residues in the CDR3. Trimming removed 4 bases at V and 5 bases at J, with 17 bases between. This chain's CDR3 is CASSWDSILGETQYF. DNA of the CDR3: TGTGCCAGCAGTTGGGACTCAATTTTGGGGGAGACCCAGTACTTC.

The table lists this clonotype with many counts. The rearrangement links TRBV5-1 to TRBJ1-6; no firm D call. This CDR3 contains 12 residues. The germline CDR1 and CDR2 sequences are SGHRS and YFSETQ. V shed 4 bases and J shed 14 bases, with 13 bases lying between them. This CDR3 reads CASSAGPGTLHF. The DNA for the CDR3 is TGCGCCAGCAGCGCAGGACCAGGCACCCTCCACTTT.

The chain employs TRBV6-1 and TRBJ1-2; D is perhaps TRBD1 (6 bases). Looked up from germline, CDR1 is MNHNS and CDR2 is SASEGT. This CDR3 is built from 14 residues. V gave up 5 bases and J gave up 7 bases, with 17 bases separating them. CDR3 in amino acids: CASSITGKKGGYTF. For the CDR3, the DNA is TGTGCCAGCAGTATAACAGGGAAGAAGGGTGGCTACACCTTC.

The chain recombines TRBV4-3 with TRBJ2-7; D is unclear. With 1 base removed from V and 1 base from J, the gap between germline ends came to 8 bases. CDR1 is LGHNA and CDR2 is YSLEER in the germline V gene. CDR3 size: 14 residues. The CDR3 region has the DNA TGCGCCAGCAGCCAAGGCAAGGGTTCCTACGAGCAGTACTTC. Translating gives CASSQGKGSYEQYF.

This clonotype was detected many times. The chain couples TRBV12-3 or TRBV12-4 to TRBJ1-6; D remains ambiguous. The CDR3 extends over 13 amino acids. V lost 3 bases and J lost 8, with 8 bases in between. The CDR3 reads CASSLAEDSPLHF. CDR3 coding DNA: TGTGCCAGCAGTTTGGCGGAGGATTCACCCCTCCACTTT.

This clonotype was seen ten or more times. Compared with germline, one end of the junction differs, possibly owing to a read error. The chain couples TRBV5-1 to TRBJ2-5; weak D call: TRBD1 (5 bases). CDR1 is SGHRS and CDR2 is YFSETQ in the germline V gene. The CDR3 covers 13 residues. CDR3 region: CASSLDTQETQYF. CDR3 sequence (DNA): TGTGCCAGCAGCTTGGACACGCAAGAGACCCAGTACTTC.

This clonotype was picked up many times. CDR3 DNA: TGCAGCGTTGAAAGGCTTGGGGGAAGCCCCTACGAGCAGTACTTC. Protein product: CSVERLGGSPYEQYF. The chain carries TRBV29-1 and TRBJ2-7; the D call may be TRBD1 or TRBD2 (5 bases each). CDR3 length: 15 amino acids. CDR1 is SQVTM and CDR2 is ANQGSEA in the germline V gene. Trimming left V 2 bases short and J 2 bases short, with 16 bases between.

This clonotype occurred many times. The chain joins TRBV20-1 to TRBJ2-1, with D perhaps TRBD2 (5 bases). From germline, CDR1 is DFQATT and CDR2 SNEGSKA (reference sequence). The CDR3 sequence is 14 residues long. V was pared by 0 bases and J by 3 bases, with 9 bases between. CDR3 bases: TGCAGTGCTAGAGATATCCGGGACTACAATGAGCAGTTCTTC. It translates to CSARDIRDYNEQFF.

This clonotype has at least ten counts. J is TRBJ1-2 and V is TRBV7-2; TRBD1 is a possible D gene (5 bases). The CDR3 spans 11 residues. Germline V gene sequence: CDR1 SGHTA, CDR2 FQGNSA. Trimming pared 7 bases from V and 10 bases from J, leaving 13 bases between. CDR3 nucleotides: TGTGCCAGCACCTCCGACAGAATCTACACCTTC. Translating it yields CASTSDRIYTF.

This clonotype has only a few counts. The chain has TRBV6-2 or TRBV6-3 and TRBJ2-1, with unresolved D. The V gene's germline CDR1 is MNHEY and CDR2 SVGEGT. V shed 6 bases and J shed 2 bases, with 14 bases lying between them. The CDR3 is 15 residues long. CDR3 nucleotides: TGTGCCAGCAGCTACCAACAGCACCCCTACAATGAGCAGTTCTTC. It is translated as CASSYQQHPYNEQFF.

This sequence joins TRBV12-3 or TRBV12-4 and TRBJ2-1, with a tentative D call TRBD2 (6 bases). The CDR3 runs 14 residues. Trimming pared 2 bases from V and 8 bases from J, leaving 13 bases between. CDR3: CASSLIAGTDEQFF. CDR3 DNA sequence: TGTGCCAGCAGTTTAATCGCGGGGACGGATGAGCAGTTCTTC.

The chain recombines TRBV20-1 with TRBJ1-2, with TRBD1 identical over 7 bases. Trimming at V came to 6 bases and at J to 8 bases, leaving 9 bases not matched to a gene. Per germline, CDR1 DFQATT and CDR2 SNEGSKA (reference sequence). The CDR3 spans 12 residues. The CDR3 protein is CSAQGGMRGYTF. The DNA of the CDR3 is TGCAGTGCCCAGGGGGGTATGAGGGGCTACACCTTC.

This clonotype was picked up a small number of times. This rearrangement joins TRBV5-1 to TRBJ2-5; 8 bases align to TRBD1. Germline CDR1 SGHRS, CDR2 YFSETQ. V shed 0 bases and J 14 bases; nucleotides not matched to a gene: 9. CDR3 size: 13 residues. The CDR3 sequence: CASSLDGQGPCYF. The CDR3 DNA follows: TGCGCCAGCAGCTTGGACGGACAGGGCCCGTGTTACTTC. Full variable domain (rest looked up from reference TRBV5-1 and TRBJ2-5): KAGVTQTPRYLIKTRGQQVTLSCSPISGHRSVSWYQQTPGQGLQFLFEYFSETQRNKGNFPGRFSGRQFSNSRSEMNVSTLELGDSALYLCASSLDGQGPCYFGPGTRLLVL.

The sample holds a few counts of this clonotype. The chain links TRBV7-9 to TRBJ2-1; the match to TRBD1 covers 7 bases. Germline trimming cut 0 bases from V and 6 bases from J; bases unmatched to any gene: 11. The CDR3 runs 17 residues. Looked up from germline, CDR1 is SEHNR and CDR2 is FQNEAQ (reference sequence). The CDR3 DNA reads TGTGCCAGCAGCTTAGCACAGGGGACGGGGAAGGCCAATGAGCAGTTCTTC. It translates to CASSLAQGTGKANEQFF.

This sequence joins TRBV7-2 and TRBJ2-2, with unresolved D. Germline V gives CDR1 SGHTA, CDR2 FQGNSA. This CDR3 is built from 15 residues. V lost 0 bases and J lost 1, with 6 bases in between. Here the CDR3 DNA reads TGTGCCAGCAGCTTAGCATACCAGAACACCGGGGAGCTGTTTTTT. Its translation is CASSLAYQNTGELFF.

This clonotype showed up many times. The V gene is TRBV30, the J gene TRBJ2-7; the D is unclear. The CDR3 loop spans 12 amino acids. V was pared by 3 bases and J by 7 bases, with 13 bases between. Germline loops: CDR1 GTSNPN, CDR2 SVGIG (reference sequence). CDR3 nucleotide sequence: TGTGCCTGGAGCCACTTACGTCCAGAGCAGTACTTC. Protein: CAWSHLRPEQYF.

This clonotype came up many times. This chain joins TRBV20-1 and TRBJ1-2; D is ambiguous. The CDR3 has 13 amino acids. Looked up from germline, CDR1 is DFQATT and CDR2 is SNEGSKA (reference sequence). V was clipped by 7 bases and J by 1 base, with 13 bases between them. The DNA for the CDR3 is TGCAGTGAGGGAGGAAGATATAACTATGGCTACACCTTC. Translation: CSEGGRYNYGYTF.

This clonotype was picked up a small number of times. The chain is built from TRBV11-2 and TRBJ2-6, with TRBD2 identical over 13 bases. Germline trimming cut 1 base from V and 0 bases from J; bases unmatched to any gene: 9. The CDR3 consists of 21 residues. Germline CDR1 is SGHAT and CDR2 is FQNNGV. The CDR3 loop is CASSLVPVGLAGLSGANVLTF. CDR3 in DNA: TGTGCCAGCAGCTTAGTACCGGTGGGACTAGCGGGACTCTCTGGGGCCAACGTCCTGACTTTC.

This clonotype was seen many times. This chain links TRBV12-3 or TRBV12-4 with TRBJ1-2; TRBD1 might be the D (6 bases). This CDR3 comprises 16 residues. V was clipped by 6 bases and J by 6 bases, with 23 bases between them. CDR3 residues: CASSPYLQTGGHGYTF. CDR3 nucleotide sequence: TGTGCCAGCAGCCCCTACCTCCAGACAGGAGGCCATGGCTACACCTTC.

Many counts were recorded for this clonotype. V usage is TRBV9 and J usage is TRBJ2-2; 10 nucleotides agree with TRBD2. Germline CDR1 is SGDLS and CDR2 is YYNGEE. With V trimmed by 5 bases and J by 3 bases, 7 bases remained unmatched. The CDR3 totals 16 residues. The CDR3 is CASSLERGGDTGELFF. For the CDR3, the DNA is TGTGCCAGCAGTTTGGAGCGGGGGGGGGACACCGGGGAGCTGTTTTTT. Together with reference TRBV9 and TRBJ2-2, the CDR3 gives the full variable domain: DSGVTQTPKHLITATGQRVTLRCSPRSGDLSVYWYQQSLDQGLQFLIQYYNGEERAKGNILERFSAQQFPDLHSELNLSSLELGDSALYFCASSLERGGDTGELFFGEGSRLTVL.

This clonotype showed up many times. The V call is TRBV12-3 or TRBV12-4, the J call TRBJ2-5, with TRBD1 identical over 12 bases. The CDR3 is 16 residues long. J lost 5 bases, V lost 3 bases, and 7 bases had no gene match. The CDR3 DNA follows: TGTGCCAGCAGTTTTTCCGGGACAGGGGGCCGTGAGACCCAGTACTTC. This gives the protein CASSFSGTGGRETQYF.

This clonotype was counted many times. The chain recombines TRBV29-1 with TRBJ1-1; no firm D call. V lost 4 bases to trimming and J lost 5 bases, with 11 bases between them. The CDR3 contains 12 residues. Germline V lookup: CDR1 SQVTM, CDR2 ANQGSEA. The CDR3 sequence: CSVASRETEAFF. The CDR3 DNA reads TGCAGCGTTGCAAGTAGGGAGACTGAAGCTTTCTTT.

This clonotype was seen a handful of times. The J gene is TRBJ2-2, the V gene TRBV27; tentative D call: TRBD2 (7 bases). Deletions cut 7 bases from V and 1 base from J, with 16 bases between. The CDR3 extends over 16 amino acids. Germline V gene data show CDR1 as MNHEY and CDR2 as SMNVEV (reference sequence). CDR3 loop: CASTGGLALNTGELFF. In nucleotides, the CDR3 is TGTGCCAGCACCGGGGGGCTAGCGTTGAACACCGGGGAGCTGTTTTTT.

This clonotype was counted ten times or more. The chain carries TRBV20-1 and TRBJ2-7, with 14 nucleotides matching TRBD2. Germline assignment: CDR1 DFQATT and CDR2 SNEGSKA (reference sequence). This CDR3 is 15 amino acids long. J gave up 9 bases and V 0 bases, and 7 bases lay outside the gene matches. This CDR3 is CSARDSTSGRAAQYF. DNA of the CDR3: TGCAGTGCTAGAGACTCGACTAGCGGGAGGGCGGCGCAGTACTTC.